Listed below are T cell receptor beta chains from one sample, sequenced in a study of shared clonotypes between healthy human individuals. The repertoire was sequenced with immunoSEQ multiplex PCR; TCRdb's copy has only in-frame clones and lacks some. This sample has some 580,000 clones, with more than 95% found just once. The sequencing input was naive CD4+ T cells sorted from blood. These receptors all come from a woman in her twenties or thirties in good health. The CDR3 runs from the conserved cysteine through the conserved F or W. The D gene is left open where the match is weak. Size values are once, few and many counts, or a class for expanded clones, and some rows have none.

len	abundance	v_gene	d_gene	j_gene	CDR3nt	CDR3aa
15	-	TRBV4-1	-	TRBJ2-3	TGCGCCAGCAGCCAAGTCGGCCTGAAGGCAGATACGCAGTATTTT	CASSQVGLKADTQYF
15	-	TRBV4-2	TRBD2	TRBJ2-5	TGTGCCAGCAGCCAAGTCGGGACTAGCGAAGAGACCCAGTACTTC	CASSQVGTSEETQYF
16	once	TRBV4-2	-	TRBJ2-1	TGTGCCAGCAGCCAAGATAGCGCAAGCTCCTACAATGAGCAGTTCTTC	CASSQDSASSYNEQFF
16	-	TRBV6-1	TRBD1	TRBJ1-2	TGTGCCAGCAGTGAAAATCCGGGACAGCGATACTATGGCTACACCTTC	CASSENPGQRYYGYTF
15	-	TRBV19	-	TRBJ1-1	TGTGCCAGTAGTATAGAAGGACGGATGAACACTGAAGCTTTCTTT	CASSIEGRMNTEAFF
8	-	TRBV28	-	TRBJ1-1	TGTGCCACCTCCAGAGCCACCTTT	CATSRATF
16	once	TRBV27	TRBD1	TRBJ2-1	TGTGCCAGCAGTTCGGGACAGTGGCTACGCTACAATGAGCAGTTCTTC	CASSSGQWLRYNEQFF
15	once	TRBV4-2	TRBD2	TRBJ2-7	TGTGCCAGCAGCTGGGCCGGGACTAGCGGCTACGAGCAGTACTTC	CASSWAGTSGYEQYF
15	few	TRBV2	TRBD2	TRBJ2-1	TGTGCCAGCAGCGATGGACTAGCGGGAGACAATGAGCAGTTCTTC	CASSDGLAGDNEQFF
15	-	TRBV19	TRBD1	TRBJ2-1	TGTGCCAGTAGTTTCGGGACAGGGGGCTCGAATGAGCAGTTCTTC	CASSFGTGGSNEQFF
14	-	TRBV5-1	-	TRBJ2-7	TGCGCCAGCAGCCCAAGTAATTCCCCCTACGAGCAGTACTTC	CASSPSNSPYEQYF
14	-	TRBV9	-	TRBJ1-6	TGTGCCAGCAGCGTAGGATACGGGAATTCACCCCTCCACTTT	CASSVGYGNSPLHF
11	-	TRBV21-1	-	TRBJ2-7	TGTGCCACCGCAGGGGGCAACGAGCAGTACTTC	CATAGGNEQYF
15	once	TRBV11-1	-	TRBJ1-3	TGTGCCAGCAGCACACGCACGAACTCTGGAAACACCATATATTTT	CASSTRTNSGNTIYF
16	-	TRBV4-2	TRBD2	TRBJ2-3	TGTGCCAGCAGCCAAGAGAATAGCGGGAGTACAGATACGCAGTATTTT	CASSQENSGSTDTQYF
12	-	TRBV2	TRBD1	TRBJ1-1	TGTGCCAGCAGCCGTCAGGGGGTTATAGATTTCTTT	CASSRQGVIDFF
17	-	TRBV28	-	TRBJ2-3	TGTGCCAGCAGTTTCGGGGCTCGACGGATACGCACAGATACGCAGTATTTT	CASSFGARRIRTDTQYF
17	-	TRBV5-1	TRBD1	TRBJ1-3	TGCGCCAGCAGCTTCTCCGGGACAGGGGTTTACGCAAACACCATATATTTT	CASSFSGTGVYANTIYF
17	-	TRBV7-6	-	TRBJ2-6	TGTGCCAGCAGCTACGCCAGGCGGGGCAGGAAGGCCAACGTCCTGACTTTC	CASSYARRGRKANVLTF
14	-	TRBV27	-	TRBJ1-2	TGTGCCAGCAGTCCGCTCGGCGGGATCTATGGCTACACCTTC	CASSPLGGIYGYTF
14	-	TRBV2	TRBD2	TRBJ2-7	TGTGCCAGCAGTTTTAGCGGGTCCTCCTACGAGCAGTACTTC	CASSFSGSSYEQYF
15	once	TRBV2	-	TRBJ2-7	TGTGCCAGCAGTGGGTTCCGGGGAGGCTCGGGAGAGCAGTACTTC	CASSGFRGGSGEQYF
14	-	TRBV28	TRBD1	TRBJ1-6	TGTGCCAGCAGTTTAAGACAGGGCTTTTCACCCCTCCACTTT	CASSLRQGFSPLHF
15	-	TRBV30	-	TRBJ2-7	TGTGCCTGGAGTGTACCACGAGCAGGGGCCTACGAGCAGTACTTC	CAWSVPRAGAYEQYF
13	-	TRBV7-2	-	TRBJ1-5	TGTGCCAGCAGCCCGGAGATGGATCAGCCCCAGCATTTT	CASSPEMDQPQHF
16	once	TRBV29-1	-	TRBJ1-2	TGCAGCGTTGAAGATCTTGAAGGGGCTGGGAACTATGGCTACACCTTC	CSVEDLEGAGNYGYTF
15	-	TRBV6-5	TRBD2	TRBJ2-7	TGTGCCAGCAGTTTTACTAGCGGGAGCTCCTACGAGCAGTACTTC	CASSFTSGSSYEQYF
13	-	TRBV10-1	TRBD1	TRBJ2-7	TGCGCCAGCAGCTTGGGACAGCAAAATGGGCAGTACTTC	CASSLGQQNGQYF
15	-	TRBV30	TRBD2	TRBJ2-1	TGTGCCAGCTCCGCGGGGACTAGCGGGAGAGATGAGCAGTTCTTC	CASSAGTSGRDEQFF
14	-	TRBV7-2	-	TRBJ2-7	TGTGCCAGCAGCTTAATAGGTCGGGACTACGAGCAGTACTTC	CASSLIGRDYEQYF
17	-	TRBV19	TRBD2	TRBJ2-4	TGTGCCAGTACGAAACTAGCGGGGAGTGTAGCCAAAAACATTCAGTACTTC	CASTKLAGSVAKNIQYF
15	-	TRBV6-6	-	TRBJ2-7	TGTGCCAGCAGCCCTACCTACAGAGGCTCCTACGAGCAGTACTTC	CASSPTYRGSYEQYF
18	-	TRBV5-4	TRBD2	TRBJ2-2	TGTGCCAGCAGCCAGGGACTAGCGGGAGGGCCCAACACCGGGGAGCTGTTTTTT	CASSQGLAGGPNTGELFF
15	-	TRBV10-3	TRBD1	TRBJ1-2	TGTGCCATCAGTGATCGGATGGGACAGGAGGATGGCTACACCTTC	CAISDRMGQEDGYTF
16	-	TRBV5-1	TRBD2	TRBJ2-3	TGCGCCAGCAGCCCGGAACTAGCGGGAGAAGGAGATACGCAGTATTTT	CASSPELAGEGDTQYF
14	-	TRBV5-1	TRBD2	TRBJ2-1	TGCGCCAGCCGCTCTAGCGGCTCCTACAATGAGCAGTTCTTC	CASRSSGSYNEQFF
13	-	TRBV29-1	-	TRBJ2-5	TGCAGCGTTGAAGGGGGGCTGGGGGAGACCCAGTACTTC	CSVEGGLGETQYF
14	-	TRBV2	-	TRBJ2-5	TGTGCCAGATCTAGACAGGGAGGGCAAGAGACCCAGTACTTC	CARSRQGGQETQYF